The source of this T cell receptor beta chain is a study of T cells in Graves' hyperthyroidism and ophthalmopathy. A patient was excluded if there was uncontrolled infection, other autoimmune disease, pregnancy or lactation. Authors of the study amplified TCR beta CDR3 regions from RNA transcripts. Primed by the HTBI set, a first-round RT-PCR was run on the TCR CDR3. TCRdb ran MiXCR on the multiplex PCR reads and lists one entry per CDR3 protein. This repertoire shows more than 300,000 distinct CDR3 sequences, roughly 14% found once; its top ten account for about 20%. This clonotype appeared a few times. Its specificity is unknown. The CDR3 length is 19 residues. Germline CDR1 DFQATT, CDR2 SNEGSKA (reference sequence). Trimming cost V 5 bases and J 5 bases; bases outside gene matches: 21. Whole-study results and caveats: Among clonotypes expanded in thyroid above 0.001, most were also found in blood. The model anticipated ophthalmopathy a median about 7 months pre-onset.

The rearrangement links TRBV20-1 to TRBJ1-2; TRBD1 matches at 12 bases. The sample consisted of blood. The TCR sequence derives from a woman in her 30s with Graves' ophthalmopathy. CDR3 coding DNA: TGCAGTGCTGGTTGGGGCCCGGGGGGGGACAGGGGGCCGGTTTATGGCTACACCTTC. It is translated as CSAGWGPGGDRGPVYGYTF.